The 12 T cell receptor beta chains in this list originate from one sample, sequenced in a study of spatial heterogeneity in lung cancer. Time point denoted: sample taken at primary tumor resection. These receptors have no identified antigens. Findings of the study overall: Mutation counts in tumors were tracked by counts of expanded intratumoral alpha and beta TCRs.

A single record per CDR3 protein comes from TCRdb applying MiXCR to the 5' RACE reads. The table includes about 420 distinct CDR3 sequences, 25% to 40% detected once. This sample comprised lung tumor tissue, obtained at surgery. The receptors come from a male donor with early-stage non-small cell lung cancer.

A few counts support this clonotype. A library prepared for alpha chains yielded this beta chain as an off-target read; its size is of little meaning. This rearrangement joins TRBV6-6 to TRBJ1-5; D unclear. This CDR3 region has 14 residues. CDR1 MNHNY and CDR2 SVGAGI come from the germline V gene (reference sequence). V was shortened by 5 bases and J by 1 base, with 9 bases between the two germline ends. The CDR3 DNA follows: TGTGCCAGCAGTAGGGCGAGCAGCAATCAGCCCCAGCATTTT. Residues: CASSRASSNQPQHF.

About this clonotype: A library prepared for alpha chains yielded this beta chain as an off-target read; its size is of little meaning. The chain uses TRBV30 and TRBJ1-5; D unclear. V was clipped by 3 bases and J by 4 bases, with 10 bases between them. Germline CDR1 and CDR2: GTSNPN and SVGIG (reference sequence). The CDR3 has 13 residues. In DNA form, the CDR3 reads TGTGCCTGGAGCAAGGCCGGAAATCAGCCCCAGCATTTT. This codes for CAWSKAGNQPQHF.

This clonotype was seen only once. This beta chain appears as a stray read in a library generated for alpha chains; its size is not informative. This chain uses TRBV4-2 with TRBJ2-7; 7 bases map to TRBD1. Germline V gives CDR1 LGHNA, CDR2 YNFKEQ. The CDR3 extends over 15 amino acids. Losses at the gene ends were 0 bases for V and 3 bases for J; bases not matched to a gene: 5. The CDR3 protein is CASSQDSSGGYEQYF. The DNA for the CDR3 is TGTGCCAGCAGCCAAGATTCGTCAGGGGGCTACGAGCAGTACTTC.

This clonotype was detected a few times. This beta chain represents an off-target read in a library built for alpha chains; its size is of limited meaning. V gene TRBV29-1 combines with J gene TRBJ1-2, with TRBD1 identical over 8 bases. In germline, CDR1 is SQVTM, CDR2 ANQGSEA. V lost 3 bases to trimming and J lost 8 bases; unmatched junction nucleotides: 5. The CDR3 runs to 12 residues. Here the CDR3 DNA reads TGCAGCGTTGAGGGCTCAGGGGGCGGCTACACCTTC. This codes for CSVEGSGGGYTF.

This clonotype was recorded a few times. This beta chain is an unintended read in a library built for alpha chains; its size means little. V gene TRBV4-2 combines with J gene TRBJ2-5; D uncertain. The CDR3 extends over 13 amino acids. The V gene's germline CDR1 is LGHNA and CDR2 YNFKEQ. Trimming stripped 4 bases from V and 0 bases from J, with 6 bases between. The CDR3 DNA reads TGTGCCAGCAGCCGAAACGACCAAGAGACCCAGTACTTC. It translates to CASSRNDQETQYF.

Sample share makes this clonotype large. Because this beta chain is a stray read in a library intended to capture alpha chains, its abundance should not be given much weight. The chain carries TRBV30 and TRBJ1-2; D may be TRBD1 (6 bases). Trimming pared 5 bases from V and 4 bases from J, leaving 8 bases between. The germline V gene encodes CDR1 GTSNPN and CDR2 SVGIG (reference sequence). This CDR3 spans 11 amino acids. CDR3 residues: CAWGTIYGYTF. The CDR3, as DNA: TGTGCCTGGGGGACAATCTATGGCTACACCTTC.

By share, this clonotype ranks as hyperexpanded. For a library built for alpha chains, this beta chain is a stray read; little rests on its size. This rearrangement joins TRBV30 to TRBJ2-7; D possibly corresponds to TRBD1 (6 bases). V was trimmed by 0 bases and J by 6 bases, leaving 9 bases between them. Germline V gene sequence: CDR1 GTSNPN, CDR2 SVGIG (reference sequence). The CDR3 has 12 residues. Here the CDR3 reads CAWSVRGGEQYF. The CDR3 coding sequence is TGTGCCTGGAGTGTCCGAGGGGGCGAGCAGTACTTC.

For this clonotype: The library was designed around alpha chains, so this beta chain is a stray read whose abundance carries little weight. This chain connects TRBV2 to TRBJ2-7; no reliable D call. V shed 6 bases and J shed 5 bases, with 5 bases lying between them. Germline CDR1 reads SNHLY; CDR2 reads FYNNEI. CDR3 size: 10 residues. The CDR3 reads CASSVNEQYF. The CDR3 nucleotides read TGTGCCAGCAGCGTGAACGAGCAGTACTTC.

This clonotype was seen more than once but under ten times. Since the library was made to target alpha chains, this beta chain is a stray read and its abundance is not meaningful. The rearrangement joins TRBV5-1 to TRBJ2-7, with D maybe TRBD1 (5 bases). This CDR3 contains 14 residues. Trimming took 4 bases from V and 3 from J, leaving 14 bases between them. Germline V gene sequence: CDR1 SGHRS, CDR2 YFSETQ. The CDR3 spells CASSATGEHYEQYF. The CDR3 nucleotides read TGCGCCAGCAGCGCCACAGGCGAACACTACGAGCAGTACTTC.

A note on this clonotype: This beta chain lies outside the target of a library built for alpha chains; its clone size means little. The chain joins TRBV12-3 or TRBV12-4 to TRBJ2-1; no reliable D call. The CDR3 is made up of 13 amino acids. V was cut by 3 bases and J by 4 bases, with 7 bases left in between. The CDR3 bases are TGTGCCAGCAGTTTTGGCAGGTACAATGAGCAGTTCTTC. Protein product: CASSFGRYNEQFF.

This clonotype was observed a few times. This beta chain is off target for a library built for alpha chains, so its abundance means little. The CDR3 DNA follows: TGTGCCAACTCGGAGGGACAGGGAGCCTACAATGAGCAGTTCTTC. Its translation: CANSEGQGAYNEQFF. V is TRBV2 and J is TRBJ2-1; 9 bases match TRBD1. The CDR3 runs 15 residues. The V gene's germline CDR1 is SNHLY and CDR2 FYNNEI. Trimming removed 10 bases from V and 2 bases from J; junction bases left unmatched: 9.

By share, this clonotype ranks as large. This beta chain is a stray sequence in a library constructed for alpha chains; its clone size is not meaningful. The chain has TRBV7-2 and TRBJ2-5, with 12 nucleotides matching TRBD2. V was clipped by 3 bases and J by 0 bases; unmatched bases: 2. Germline V gives CDR1 SGHTA, CDR2 FQGNSA. CDR3 length: 16 residues. The CDR3 here is CASSFLAGGYQETQYF. The DNA of the CDR3 is TGTGCCAGCAGCTTCCTAGCGGGGGGGTACCAAGAGACCCAGTACTTC.